This is a list of T cell receptor beta chains from one sample in a study of CD8+ T cells in alopecia areata. Profiled with immunoSEQ multiplex PCR; TCRdb holds only in-frame clones, not every one. The sample has some 200,000 clones, around 50% seen once. The starting material was CD8+ T cells sorted from blood, obtained at week 24, from a patient treated with tofacitinib. The receptors were sampled from a human donor with alopecia areata. Each CDR3 is given with its conserved first and last residue. D genes are given only for firm matches. The size field is filled for only some rows; it gives once, few, many or a size class.

v_call	d_call	j_call	cdr3_length	clone_size	cdr3_aa	cdr3_nt
TRBV2	-	TRBJ1-2	13	-	CASRALDNYGYTF	TGTGCCAGCAGGGCTCTAGACAACTATGGCTACACCTTC
TRBV2	-	TRBJ2-1	8	-	CASGEQFF	TGTGCCAGCGGCGAGCAGTTCTTC
TRBV9	TRBD1	TRBJ2-7	15	-	CASSPWDRTRDEQYF	TGTGCCAGCAGCCCGTGGGACAGGACAAGGGACGAGCAGTACTTC
TRBV6-6	-	TRBJ1-2	13	-	CASSYRGAGDYTF	TGTGCCAGCAGTTACCGGGGGGCGGGTGACTACACCTTC
TRBV5-6	-	TRBJ1-1	14	few	CASSLGLAGGEAFF	TGTGCCAGCAGCCTAGGGCTGGCCGGGGGTGAAGCTTTCTTT
TRBV7-9	-	TRBJ1-6	17	-	CASSAATSRGNNSPLHF	TGTGCCAGCAGCGCCGCGACATCCCGAGGAAATAATTCACCCCTCCACTTT
TRBV30	-	TRBJ1-6	15	-	CAWSQGVTYNSPLHF	TGTGCCTGGAGCCAAGGGGTAACCTATAATTCACCCCTCCACTTT
TRBV18	TRBD1	TRBJ2-1	19	-	CATSKSGTGALQNYNEQFF	TGTGCCACCTCGAAATCCGGGACAGGGGCGTTGCAAAACTACAATGAGCAGTTCTTC
TRBV7-8	-	TRBJ2-1	13	-	CASGGAVGYEQFF	TGTGCCAGCGGGGGGGCCGTGGGCTATGAGCAGTTCTTC
TRBV27	TRBD1	TRBJ1-2	15	-	CASSSDRVPGNGYTF	TGTGCCAGCAGTTCGGACAGGGTCCCTGGAAATGGCTACACCTTC
TRBV29-1	TRBD1	TRBJ1-5	13	-	CSVGAGGNQPQHF	TGCAGCGTTGGGGCAGGGGGAAATCAGCCCCAGCATTTT
TRBV5-6	-	TRBJ2-7	12	few	CASSEGLVEQYF	TGTGCCAGCAGCGAGGGACTTGTCGAGCAGTACTTC
TRBV4-1	TRBD2	TRBJ2-7	18	-	CASSQEGGGGAAAYEQYF	TGCGCCAGCAGCCAAGAGGGCGGCGGGGGGGCCGCAGCCTACGAGCAGTACTTC
TRBV27	TRBD1	TRBJ2-2	17	-	CASSLIRTGGDTGELFF	TGTGCCAGCAGTTTAATTCGGACAGGGGGCGACACCGGGGAGCTGTTTTTT
TRBV9	-	TRBJ2-5	16	-	CASSVDGGHTQETQYF	TGTGCCAGCAGCGTAGATGGGGGCCACACGCAAGAGACCCAGTACTTC
TRBV5-1	TRBD2	TRBJ2-5	15	few	CASSLDQVAGETQYF	TGCGCCAGCAGCTTGGACCAGGTAGCGGGAGAGACCCAGTACTTC
TRBV2	TRBD2	TRBJ2-3	15	few	CASSGPSGVGDTQYF	TGTGCCAGCAGTGGACCTAGCGGGGTCGGAGATACGCAGTATTTT
TRBV4-2	-	TRBJ2-7	14	-	CASSQFQGSHEQYF	TGTGCCAGCAGCCAATTCCAGGGGTCCCACGAGCAGTACTTC
TRBV7-6	-	TRBJ1-1	15	-	CASSTQGDTEAEAFF	TGTGCCAGCAGCACACAGGGAGACACAGAGGCTGAAGCTTTCTTT
TRBV5-1	-	TRBJ1-6	12	-	CASSLSGSPLHF	TGCGCCAGCAGCTTGAGTGGTTCACCCCTCCACTTT
TRBV6-6	-	TRBJ1-1	13	few	CASCQGRNAEAFF	TGTGCCAGCTGCCAGGGGCGAAACGCTGAAGCTTTCTTT
TRBV25-1	-	TRBJ2-5	14	-	CASSDQGGWETQYF	TGTGCCAGCAGTGATCAGGGGGGCTGGGAGACCCAGTACTTC
TRBV5-1	-	TRBJ2-7	16	-	CASSLAWDSGSYEQYF	TGCGCCAGCAGCTTGGCGTGGGACAGCGGGTCCTACGAGCAGTACTTC
TRBV10-3	TRBD1	TRBJ1-4	13	-	CAISEDRDEKLFF	TGTGCCATCAGTGAGGACAGGGATGAAAAACTGTTTTTT
TRBV7-6	TRBD2	TRBJ2-1	16	-	CASSLIAGGSYNEQFF	TGTGCCAGCAGCTTAATTGCGGGGGGTTCTTACAATGAGCAGTTCTTC
TRBV7-9	-	TRBJ2-5	15	few	CASSFGSSPPETQYF	TGTGCCAGCAGCTTTGGCAGTTCTCCGCCAGAGACCCAGTACTTC
TRBV14	-	TRBJ2-6	17	few	CASSQFGVPSGANVLTF	TGTGCCAGCAGCCAATTTGGGGTCCCATCTGGGGCCAACGTCCTGACTTTC
TRBV9	-	TRBJ2-5	12	-	CASSSNTETQYF	TGTGCCAGCAGCAGCAACACGGAGACCCAGTACTTC
TRBV6-5	-	TRBJ1-2	14	-	CASSYRSLGHGYTF	TGTGCCAGCAGTTACCGCTCCCTAGGGCATGGCTACACCTTC
TRBV7-9	-	TRBJ1-2	14	-	CASSSQAPDYGYTF	TGTGCCAGCAGCTCCCAGGCGCCTGACTATGGCTACACCTTC
TRBV7-8	-	TRBJ1-4	17	few	CASSLYTPGRAGEKLFF	TGTGCCAGCAGCTTATATACCCCGGGACGGGCGGGTGAAAAACTGTTTTTT
TRBV6-1	-	TRBJ1-1	14	few	CASSPDRLNTEAFF	TGTGCCAGCAGCCCGGACAGATTGAACACTGAAGCTTTCTTT
TRBV2	TRBD2	TRBJ2-1	16	once	CASSEGAGGEYNEQFF	TGTGCCAGCAGTGAGGGAGCGGGGGGTGAATACAATGAGCAGTTCTTC
TRBV6-5	-	TRBJ1-1	14	-	CASGLGPRRAEAFF	TGTGCCAGCGGGCTAGGACCCCGAAGGGCTGAAGCTTTCTTT
TRBV9	TRBD2	TRBJ2-2	16	-	CASSVGLAGNTGELFF	TGTGCCAGCAGCGTGGGGCTAGCGGGGAACACCGGGGAGCTGTTTTTT
TRBV6-1	-	TRBJ2-7	16	-	CASSEGLGRGGNEQYF	TGTGCCAGCAGTGAAGGTTTGGGCAGGGGGGGGAACGAGCAGTACTTC
TRBV5-1	TRBD1	TRBJ1-1	16	few	CASSGLQGARNTEAFF	TGCGCCAGCAGCGGTTTGCAGGGGGCAAGGAACACTGAAGCTTTCTTT
TRBV19	-	TRBJ1-5	14	-	CASRVGLYNQPQHF	TGTGCCAGTAGGGTCGGCTTATACAATCAGCCCCAGCATTTT
TRBV9	TRBD1	TRBJ2-3	15	-	CASSAGTDFTDTQYF	TGTGCCAGCAGCGCTGGGACAGACTTCACAGATACGCAGTATTTT
TRBV25-1	-	TRBJ2-1	13	-	CASSEGGYNEQFF	TGTGCCAGCAGTGAGGGGGGCTACAATGAGCAGTTCTTC
TRBV9	-	TRBJ1-2	12	few	CASSVGGHGYTF	TGTGCCAGCAGCGTAGGGGGCCATGGCTACACCTTC
TRBV5-1	TRBD1	TRBJ1-1	16	-	CASSLDPQGAGTEAFF	TGCGCCAGCAGCTTGGACCCCCAGGGGGCTGGGACTGAAGCTTTCTTT
TRBV27	-	TRBJ1-2	16	-	CASSPAGAGLGYGYTF	TGTGCCAGCAGTCCAGCGGGCGCAGGGTTGGGCTATGGCTACACCTTC
TRBV18	-	TRBJ1-5	14	-	CASSPRQSNQPQHF	TGTGCCAGCTCACCCAGACAGAGCAATCAGCCCCAGCATTTT
TRBV6-6	-	TRBJ2-7	13	-	CASSYRESGEQYF	TGTGCCAGCAGTTACAGGGAATCGGGAGAGCAGTACTTC
TRBV5-6	-	TRBJ2-1	16	-	CASSLGVQGVYNEQFF	TGTGCCAGCAGCTTGGGTGTTCAGGGCGTATACAATGAGCAGTTCTTC
TRBV5-6	TRBD1	TRBJ1-1	19	-	CASSSGQGAGLSQSTEAFF	TGTGCCAGCAGCTCCGGACAGGGGGCCGGGTTGTCTCAATCCACTGAAGCTTTCTTT
TRBV30	-	TRBJ1-4	13	few	CAWDRDGDEKLFF	TGTGCCTGGGACCGGGACGGTGATGAAAAACTGTTTTTT
TRBV6-5	TRBD1	TRBJ1-2	12	-	CATGTANYGYTF	TGTGCCACCGGGACAGCTAACTATGGCTACACCTTC
TRBV4-1	TRBD1	TRBJ2-2	15	-	CASSQTGVYTGELFF	TGCGCCAGCAGCCAGACAGGGGTTTACACCGGGGAGCTGTTTTTT
TRBV5-1	-	TRBJ1-1	13	-	CASSLWVRSEAFF	TGCGCCAGCAGCTTGTGGGTGCGGTCTGAAGCTTTCTTT
TRBV5-6	-	TRBJ1-6	17	-	CASSNPGRASYNSPLHF	TGTGCCAGCAGCAACCCAGGGCGAGCGTCCTATAATTCACCCCTCCACTTT
TRBV6-1	-	TRBJ2-1	15	once	CASSETGTPPDEQFF	TGTGCCAGCAGTGAAACGGGGACCCCTCCCGATGAGCAGTTCTTC
TRBV4-1	-	TRBJ2-3	14	-	CASSQEAVGDTQYF	TGCGCCAGCAGCCAAGAGGCAGTTGGAGATACGCAGTATTTT
TRBV27	-	TRBJ1-2	13	few	CASSFGGLDGYTF	TGTGCCAGCAGTTTTGGAGGGCTCGATGGCTACACCTTC
TRBV5-1	-	TRBJ2-1	13	-	CASSETTYNEQFF	TGCGCCAGCAGCGAGACTACCTACAATGAGCAGTTCTTC
TRBV28	TRBD2	TRBJ2-3	18	few	CASTWLSSGGLDTDTQYF	TGTGCCAGTACCTGGTTGTCTAGCGGGGGGCTAGACACAGATACGCAGTATTTT
TRBV6-1	-	TRBJ1-6	13	-	CASSQSLDSPLHF	TGTGCCAGCAGTCAGAGTTTGGATTCACCCCTCCACTTT